This record looks at one T cell receptor beta chain sequence and its context. The target antigen is unknown. Mismatch repair deficiency was confirmed in all patients, by PCR or immunohistochemistry. TCR sequencing covered a few patients who responded to pembrolizumab. The protocol was immunoSEQ multiplex PCR, while the TCRdb copy is restricted to in-frame clones and leaves out a portion. This sample has approximately 38,000 clones, with around 75% found just once. The data were taken from a study of PD-1 blockade in mismatch repair-deficient tumors. Study conclusions and caveats: Tumor-resident clones, often undetectable pretreatment in blood, expanded then contracted after pembrolizumab.

The material sequenced was peripheral blood, taken 4 weeks after starting pembrolizumab. This sequence was found in an adult with mismatch repair-deficient cancer.

This chain's CDR3 is CSVDGQGSFEQYF. Here the CDR3 DNA reads TGCAGCGTTGATGGACAGGGTTCTTTCGAGCAGTACTTC. The genes are TRBV29-1 and TRBJ2-7; 8 nucleotides align to TRBD1. The junction had 7 bases not matched to a gene; V was cut back by 3 bases and J by 6 bases. This CDR3 comprises 13 residues. Germline values: CDR1 SQVTM, CDR2 ANQGSEA.